This record concerns one T cell receptor beta chain sequence. This specimen comes from a study of cytomegalovirus exposure and HLA in healthy donors. V lost 3 bases to trimming and J lost 2 bases; unmatched junction nucleotides: 5. The CDR3 extends over 16 amino acids. CDR1 and CDR2 (germline): MNHNY, SVGAGI (reference sequence). Primers: 60 Vbeta forward and 13 Jbeta reverse. Only in-frame clones appear in the TCRdb table, and some are missing; sequencing was by immunoSEQ multiplex PCR. The table includes approximately 100,000 clones, approximately 82% detected once. The rearrangement uses TRBV6-6 and TRBJ1-3; 9 positions match TRBD1. Sample: PBMCs. The sequence was obtained from a young woman in good health and CMV-seronegative. Written as DNA, the CDR3 is TGTGCCAGCAGTTATGGGACAGGGAGGGCTGGAAACACCATATATTTT. It encodes CASSYGTGRAGNTIYF.